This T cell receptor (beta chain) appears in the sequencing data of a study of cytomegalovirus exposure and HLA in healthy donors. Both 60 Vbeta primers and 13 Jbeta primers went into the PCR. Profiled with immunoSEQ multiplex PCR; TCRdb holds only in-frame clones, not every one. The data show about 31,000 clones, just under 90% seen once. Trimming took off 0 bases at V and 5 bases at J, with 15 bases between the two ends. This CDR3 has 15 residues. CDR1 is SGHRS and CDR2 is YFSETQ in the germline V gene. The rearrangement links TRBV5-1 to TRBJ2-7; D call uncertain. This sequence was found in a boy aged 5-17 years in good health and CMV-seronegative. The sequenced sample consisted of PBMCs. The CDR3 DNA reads TGCGCCAGCAGCTTGGACAATCCAGGAATTAACGAGCAGTACTTC. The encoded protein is CASSLDNPGINEQYF.